These 14 T cell receptor beta chains share one sample of origin, sequenced in a study of T cell responses to AZD1222 COVID-19 vaccine. TCRdb keeps only in-frame clones here, not all; method: immunoSEQ multiplex PCR. The repertoire has under 200,000 clones, around nine tenths of them found once; the top ten carry roughly 5.5%. The sequenced sample was peripheral blood, obtained on day 0 of AZD1222 vaccination. These TCRs come from an adult in good health.

The chain is built from TRBV7-2 and TRBJ1-2, with 8 positions matching TRBD1. The CDR3 covers 17 residues. The V segment lost 1 base and the J segment 4 bases; nucleotides outside the gene matches: 11. CDR1 SGHTA and CDR2 FQGNSA come from the germline V gene. The CDR3 protein is CASSLGPGGEGVYGYTF. In DNA form, the CDR3 reads TGTGCCAGCAGCTTAGGGCCAGGGGGCGAGGGGGTCTATGGCTACACCTTC. Full variable domain (remainder filled in from reference TRBV7-2 and TRBJ1-2): GAGVSQSPSNKVTEKGKDVELRCDPISGHTALYWYRQSLGQGLEFLIYFQGNSAPDKSGLPSDRFSAERTGGSVSTLTIQRTQQEDSAVYLCASSLGPGGEGVYGYTFGSGTRLTVV.

In nucleotides, the CDR3 is TGTGCCTGGAGCCCACGTATCTCCGGGGAGCTGTTTTTT. Amino acids: CAWSPRISGELFF. The gene calls are TRBV30 and TRBJ2-2; D is undetermined. V shed 3 bases and J shed 6 bases, with 11 bases lying between them. Looked up from germline, CDR1 is GTSNPN and CDR2 is SVGIG (reference sequence). CDR3 length equals 13 residues.

The J gene is TRBJ2-3, the V gene TRBV28, with TRBD2 identical over 10 bases. Germline CDR1 MDHEN, CDR2 SYDVKM. J was trimmed by 7 bases and V by 3 bases; bases with no gene match: 7. This CDR3 region has 15 residues. The CDR3 region is CASSFIAGGTNTQYF. Written as DNA, the CDR3 is TGTGCCAGCAGTTTTATAGCGGGGGGCACTAATACGCAGTATTTT.

J is TRBJ1-2 and V is TRBV4-3, with a weak D call TRBD1 (6 bases). V was cut by 0 bases and J by 2 bases, with 10 bases left in between. The CDR3 totals 15 residues. CDR1 and CDR2 (germline): LGHNA, YSLEER. CDR3 sequence: CASSQEFQGNYGYTF. As DNA, the CDR3 is TGCGCCAGCAGCCAAGAGTTCCAGGGGAACTATGGCTACACCTTC.

The gene calls are TRBV5-5 and TRBJ2-1; 11 nucleotides align to TRBD2. J was trimmed by 4 bases and V by 8 bases; bases with no gene match: 8. The CDR3 sequence is 15 residues long. Germline V gene lookup returns CDR1 SGHKS and CDR2 YYEKEE (reference sequence). The CDR3 DNA reads TGTGCCAGTATCCTAGCGGGGGGACTTTACAATGAGCAGTTCTTC. Amino acid sequence: CASILAGGLYNEQFF.

The J gene is TRBJ2-7, the V gene TRBV7-2; D might be TRBD1 (6 bases). CDR3 size: 16 residues. V was clipped by 1 base and J by 4 bases, with 17 bases between them. Germline V gene data show CDR1 as SGHTA and CDR2 as FQGNSA. The CDR3 reads CASSLVSGQSGYEQYF. In DNA form, the CDR3 reads TGTGCCAGCAGCTTAGTGTCCGGACAGAGTGGTTACGAGCAGTACTTC.

CDR3: CASSRPGTAYEQYF. CDR3 DNA sequence: TGTGCCAGCAGTCGTCCCGGGACAGCCTACGAGCAGTACTTC. V and J are TRBV7-2 and TRBJ2-7, with 7 bases that match TRBD1. The J segment lost 2 bases and the V segment lost 6 bases, leaving 7 bases of the junction unmatched. The CDR3 contains 14 residues. Germline V gene data show CDR1 as SGHTA and CDR2 as FQGNSA.

This clone was seen once. V and J are TRBV5-1 and TRBJ1-1, with D possibly matching TRBD1 (6 bases). Trimming removed 3 bases from V and 4 bases from J, with 10 bases in between. Germline CDR1 is SGHRS and CDR2 is YFSETQ. The CDR3 contains 13 residues. The CDR3 DNA follows: TGCGCCAGCAGCTCTCAGGGGCTCACTGAAGCTTTCTTT. Protein product: CASSSQGLTEAFF.

V and J are TRBV5-4 and TRBJ2-7, with a tentative D call TRBD2 (5 bases). The CDR3 covers 14 residues. Germline V lookup: CDR1 SGHNT, CDR2 YYREEE (reference sequence). V lost 4 bases and J lost 0, with 11 bases in between. DNA for the CDR3: TGTGCCAGCAGCACCACTAGGGCCTCCTACGAGCAGTACTTC. It specifies CASSTTRASYEQYF.

V gene TRBV7-8 combines with J gene TRBJ2-5, with 8 bases lining up with TRBD1. This CDR3 has 18 amino acids. Germline assignment: CDR1 SGHVS and CDR2 FQNEAQ. Unmatched junction bases numbered 19, after V lost 7 bases and J lost 3 bases. The CDR3 reads CASTLLRARQGLEETQYF. The CDR3, as DNA: TGTGCCAGCACACTTTTGCGGGCCCGACAGGGGTTGGAAGAGACCCAGTACTTC. Variable domain in full (rest from reference TRBV7-8 and TRBJ2-5): GAGVSQSPRYKVAKRGQDVALRCDPISGHVSLFWYQQALGQGPEFLTYFQNEAQLDKSGLPSDRFFAERPEGSVSTLKIQRTQQEDSAVYLCASTLLRARQGLEETQYFGPGTRLLVL.

This rearrangement joins TRBV29-1 to TRBJ1-1; unclear D gene. CDR3 length: 10 amino acids. The V gene's germline CDR1 is SQVTM and CDR2 ANQGSEA. Trimming stripped 2 bases from V and 11 bases from J, with 9 bases between. CDR3 sequence: CSVERAAAFF. The CDR3 nucleotides are TGCAGCGTTGAAAGGGCGGCGGCTTTCTTT.

J is TRBJ1-6 and V is TRBV2; D is ambiguous. This CDR3 has 15 residues. Germline V lookup: CDR1 SNHLY, CDR2 FYNNEI. V shed 5 bases and J shed 6 bases, with 14 bases lying between them. CDR3 sequence reads: CASSPNPRFNSPLHF. CDR3 nucleotide sequence: TGTGCCAGCAGTCCTAACCCTAGGTTTAATTCACCCCTCCACTTT.

This clone was seen only once. This chain links TRBV27 with TRBJ2-6; D not certain. Trimming stripped 3 bases from V and 0 bases from J, with 12 bases between. Per germline, CDR1 MNHEY and CDR2 SMNVEV (reference sequence). The CDR3 consists of 17 residues. The CDR3 is CASSFQEHHSGANVLTF. DNA for the CDR3: TGTGCCAGCAGTTTTCAGGAACACCACTCTGGGGCCAACGTCCTGACTTTC.

The J gene is TRBJ2-3, the V gene TRBV28; D uncertain. The germline V and J ends were trimmed by 7 bases and 2 bases, with 13 bases remaining between them. The CDR3 is made up of 14 amino acids. Germline V gene lookup returns CDR1 MDHEN and CDR2 SYDVKM. Written as DNA, the CDR3 is TGTGCCAGCACGAAGAGTACTTACACAGATACGCAGTATTTT. Its protein is CASTKSTYTDTQYF.